These 11 T cell receptor beta chains were sequenced from one sample in a study of blood T cell repertoires in COVID-19. Measured with immunoSEQ multiplex PCR; TCRdb has only the in-frame clones, and not every one. Here the sample spans hundreds of thousands of clones, 75% to 90% being singletons. Sequenced input: peripheral blood. Source of these receptors: a woman aged 30 to 39 with acute or convalescent COVID-19.

The J gene is TRBJ2-6, the V gene TRBV6-4; D gene ambiguous. Trimming cost V 5 bases and J 0 bases, with 11 bases left between them. This CDR3 spans 16 amino acids. Germline CDR1 is MRHNA and CDR2 is SNTAGT. CDR3 nucleotide sequence: TGTGCCAGCAGTCAGATTCGCTTCTCTGGGGCCAACGTCCTGACTTTC. Translation gives CASSQIRFSGANVLTF.

The rearrangement uses TRBV5-1 and TRBJ2-7; 7 bases agree with TRBD1. Unmatched junction bases numbered 16, after V lost 2 bases and J lost 2 bases. This CDR3 is 18 amino acids long. CDR1 is SGHRS and CDR2 is YFSETQ in the germline V gene. CDR3 DNA sequence: TGCGCCAGCAGCTTCGGGCCTAGTACCGGGACAGATCCCTACGAGCAGTACTTC. Protein: CASSFGPSTGTDPYEQYF.

The rearrangement joins TRBV18 to TRBJ2-5; perhaps TRBD2 as D (5 bases). The length of the CDR3 is 13 residues. Deletions cut 5 bases from V and 5 bases from J, with 12 bases between. Germline CDR1 is KGHSH and CDR2 is LQKENI. The CDR3 here is CASSIGRGETQYF. CDR3 nucleotide sequence: TGTGCCAGCTCAATAGGACGCGGGGAGACCCAGTACTTC.

This chain uses TRBV9 with TRBJ2-2; 7 bases map to TRBD1. CDR3 length: 16 residues. The V gene's germline CDR1 is SGDLS and CDR2 YYNGEE. Unmatched junction bases numbered 3, after V lost 0 bases and J lost 1 base. The CDR3 nucleotides are TGTGCCAGCAGCGTAGTACACAGGGGGAACACCGGGGAGCTGTTTTTT. This codes for CASSVVHRGNTGELFF.

The chain has TRBV6-5 and TRBJ2-1; D is undetermined. Germline V gives CDR1 MNHEY, CDR2 SVGAGI. This CDR3 contains 11 residues. V was cut by 8 bases and J by 10 bases, with 12 bases left in between. CDR3 DNA sequence: TGTGCCAGCGTTGGCGGTTGGGAGCAGTTCTTC. It is translated as CASVGGWEQFF.

The DNA for the CDR3 is TGTGCCAGCAGCCAATCCAGGGGAATATTAGAGACCCAGTACTTC. Its translation: CASSQSRGILETQYF. This sequence joins TRBV14 and TRBJ2-5, with TRBD1 as a possible D gene (6 bases). Per the germline V gene, CDR1 is SGHDN and CDR2 is FVKESK. Trimming cost V 2 bases and J 4 bases, with 14 bases left between them. The CDR3 has 15 amino acids.

The rearrangement joins TRBV7-3 to TRBJ2-3; no reliable D call. CDR1 and CDR2 (germline): SGHTA, FQGTGA. The CDR3 runs to 13 residues. The V end lost 7 bases, the J end lost 4 bases, and 12 bases lay between the germline ends. CDR3: CASNLRSPDTQYF. The DNA of the CDR3 is TGTGCCAGCAACCTCCGGTCCCCAGATACGCAGTATTTT.

The CDR3 here is CASSRSGQFEQFF. CDR3 bases: TGTGCCAGCAGTCGATCGGGACAGTTTGAGCAGTTCTTC. This chain connects TRBV12-3 or TRBV12-4 to TRBJ2-1; 7 bases align to TRBD1. CDR3 size: 13 residues. V lost 5 bases and J lost 9; bases outside the gene matches: 7.

The genes are TRBV2 and TRBJ2-7; 7 bases fit TRBD1. CDR1 and CDR2 (germline): SNHLY, FYNNEI. V was clipped by 5 bases and J by 6 bases; unmatched bases: 13. The CDR3 covers 15 residues. In DNA, the CDR3 is TGTGCCAGCAGTTCAATTACAGGGGCCTTTGTCGAGCAGTACTTC. Translated: CASSSITGAFVEQYF.

V is TRBV6-5 and J is TRBJ2-3, with 7 bases that match TRBD1. Trimming cost V 10 bases and J 0 bases; bases outside gene matches: 10. This CDR3 spans 15 amino acids. Germline-derived CDR1 and CDR2 are MNHEY and SVGAGI. In nucleotides, the CDR3 is TGTGCCATAGACAGGGCACCACCGAGCACAGATACGCAGTATTTT. Its protein is CAIDRAPPSTDTQYF.

The chain carries TRBV13 and TRBJ2-3, with a weak D call TRBD2 (5 bases). V lost 3 bases and J lost 0, with 16 bases in between. The CDR3 loop spans 17 amino acids. Germline CDR1 is PRHDT and CDR2 is FYEKMQ (reference sequence). The DNA for the CDR3 is TGTGCCAGCAGCTTGGGAACTCGGGAATCTAGCACAGATACGCAGTATTTT. It encodes CASSLGTRESSTDTQYF.